The present T cell receptor beta chain was sequenced within a study of immune characterization of retroperitoneal liposarcoma. The germline V gene encodes CDR1 MDHEN and CDR2 SYDVKM. V was cut by 4 bases and J by 5 bases, with 15 bases left in between. The CDR3 is 15 residues long. Each CDR3 protein is one row after TCRdb ran MiXCR on the PCR reads. Counted here are more than 10,000 distinct CDR3 sequences, over 25% occurring once; the ten biggest clones make up 9.1%. This TCR came from a female donor with retroperitoneal liposarcoma. This rearrangement joins TRBV28 to TRBJ2-1; D unresolved. The sequenced sample consisted of tumor tissue. CDR3 in amino acids: CASSSAVRLNNEQFF. CDR3 DNA sequence: TGTGCCAGCAGTTCCGCCGTAAGGTTGAACAATGAGCAGTTCTTC.